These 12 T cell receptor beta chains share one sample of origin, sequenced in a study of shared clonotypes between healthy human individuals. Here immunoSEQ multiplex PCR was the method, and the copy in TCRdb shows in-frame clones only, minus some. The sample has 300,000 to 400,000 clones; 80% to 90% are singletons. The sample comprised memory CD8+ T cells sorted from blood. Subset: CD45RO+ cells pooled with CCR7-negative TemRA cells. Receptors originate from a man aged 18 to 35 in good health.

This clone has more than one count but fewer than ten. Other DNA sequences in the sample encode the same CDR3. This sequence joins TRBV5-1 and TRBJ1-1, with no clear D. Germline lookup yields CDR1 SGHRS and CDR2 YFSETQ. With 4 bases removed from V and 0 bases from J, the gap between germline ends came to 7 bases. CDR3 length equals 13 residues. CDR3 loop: CASSPIVNTEAFF. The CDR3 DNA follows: TGCGCCAGCAGCCCCATCGTGAACACTGAAGCTTTCTTT.

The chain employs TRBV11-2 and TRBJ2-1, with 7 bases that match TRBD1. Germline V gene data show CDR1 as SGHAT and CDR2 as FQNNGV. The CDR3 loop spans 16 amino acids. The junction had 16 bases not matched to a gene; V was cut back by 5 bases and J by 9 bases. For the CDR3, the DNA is TGTGCCAGCAGCCTCTCGGACAGGAACATCCTCGGTGAGCAGTTCTTC. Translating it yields CASSLSDRNILGEQFF. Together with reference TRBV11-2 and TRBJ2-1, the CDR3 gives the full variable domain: EAGVAQSPRYKIIEKRQSVAFWCNPISGHATLYWYQQILGQGPKLLIQFQNNGVVDDSQLPKDRFSAERLKGVDSTLKIQPAKLEDSAVYLCASSLSDRNILGEQFFGPGTRLTVL.

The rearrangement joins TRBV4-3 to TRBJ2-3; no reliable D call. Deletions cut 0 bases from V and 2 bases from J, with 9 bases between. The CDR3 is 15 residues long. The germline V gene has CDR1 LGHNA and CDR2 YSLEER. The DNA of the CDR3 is TGCGCCAGCAGCCAAGAAGGTCTTGACACAGATACGCAGTATTTT. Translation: CASSQEGLDTDTQYF.

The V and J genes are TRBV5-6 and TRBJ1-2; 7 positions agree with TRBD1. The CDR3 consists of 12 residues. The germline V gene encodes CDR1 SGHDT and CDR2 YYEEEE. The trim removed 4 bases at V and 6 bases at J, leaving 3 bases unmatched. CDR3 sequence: CASSETGDGYTF. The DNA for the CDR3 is TGTGCCAGCAGCGAAACAGGGGATGGCTACACCTTC.

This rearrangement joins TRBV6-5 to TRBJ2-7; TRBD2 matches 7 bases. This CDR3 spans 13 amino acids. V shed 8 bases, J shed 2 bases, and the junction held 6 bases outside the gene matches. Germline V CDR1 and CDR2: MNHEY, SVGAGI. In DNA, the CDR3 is TGTGCCAGCGGGGGGGGGAGGGCCTACGAGCAGTACTTC. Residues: CASGGGRAYEQYF.

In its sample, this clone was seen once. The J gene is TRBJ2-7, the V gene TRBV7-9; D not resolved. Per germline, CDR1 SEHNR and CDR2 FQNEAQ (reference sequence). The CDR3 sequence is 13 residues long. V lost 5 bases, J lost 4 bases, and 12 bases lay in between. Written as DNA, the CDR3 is TGTGCCAGCAGCGGACCTCTGGCATACGAGCAGTACTTC. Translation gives CASSGPLAYEQYF.

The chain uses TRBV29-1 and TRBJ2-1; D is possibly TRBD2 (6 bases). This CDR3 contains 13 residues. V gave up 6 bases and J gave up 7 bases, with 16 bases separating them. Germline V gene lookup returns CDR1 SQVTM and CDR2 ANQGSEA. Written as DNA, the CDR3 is TGCAGCGTCGGGGAGGAGGCTGGGAATGAGCAGTTCTTC. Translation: CSVGEEAGNEQFF.

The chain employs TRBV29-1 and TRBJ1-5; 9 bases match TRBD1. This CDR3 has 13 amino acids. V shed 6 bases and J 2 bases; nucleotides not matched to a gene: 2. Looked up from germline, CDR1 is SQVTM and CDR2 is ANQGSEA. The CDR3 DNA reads TGCAGCGTGTGGACAGGGGGCAATCAGCCCCAGCATTTT. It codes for CSVWTGGNQPQHF.

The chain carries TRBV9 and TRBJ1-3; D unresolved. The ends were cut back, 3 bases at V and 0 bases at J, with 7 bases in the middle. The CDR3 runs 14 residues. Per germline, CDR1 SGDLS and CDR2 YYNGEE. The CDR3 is CASSGYSSGNTIYF. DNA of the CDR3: TGTGCCAGCAGCGGGTACAGCTCTGGAAACACCATATATTTT.

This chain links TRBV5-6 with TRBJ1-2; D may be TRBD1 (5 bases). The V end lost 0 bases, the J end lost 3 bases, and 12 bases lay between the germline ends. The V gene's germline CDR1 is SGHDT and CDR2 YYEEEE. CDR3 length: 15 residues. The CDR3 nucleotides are TGTGCCAGCAGCTTGGGGGTGACAGAGCACTATGGCTACACCTTC. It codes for CASSLGVTEHYGYTF.

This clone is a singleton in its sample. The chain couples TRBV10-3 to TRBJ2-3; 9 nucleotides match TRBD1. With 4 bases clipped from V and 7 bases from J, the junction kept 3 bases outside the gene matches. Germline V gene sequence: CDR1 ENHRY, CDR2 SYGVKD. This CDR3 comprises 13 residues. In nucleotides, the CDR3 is TGTGCCATCAGTGGGGACAGGGAAAATACGCAGTATTTT. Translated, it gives CAISGDRENTQYF.

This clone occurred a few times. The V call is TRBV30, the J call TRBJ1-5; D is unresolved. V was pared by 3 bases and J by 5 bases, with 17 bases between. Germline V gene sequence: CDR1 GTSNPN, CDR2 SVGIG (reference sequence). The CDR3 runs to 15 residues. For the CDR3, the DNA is TGTGCCTGGAGCCTAGTCGGGATGGGAGATCAGCCCCAGCATTTT. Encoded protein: CAWSLVGMGDQPQHF.